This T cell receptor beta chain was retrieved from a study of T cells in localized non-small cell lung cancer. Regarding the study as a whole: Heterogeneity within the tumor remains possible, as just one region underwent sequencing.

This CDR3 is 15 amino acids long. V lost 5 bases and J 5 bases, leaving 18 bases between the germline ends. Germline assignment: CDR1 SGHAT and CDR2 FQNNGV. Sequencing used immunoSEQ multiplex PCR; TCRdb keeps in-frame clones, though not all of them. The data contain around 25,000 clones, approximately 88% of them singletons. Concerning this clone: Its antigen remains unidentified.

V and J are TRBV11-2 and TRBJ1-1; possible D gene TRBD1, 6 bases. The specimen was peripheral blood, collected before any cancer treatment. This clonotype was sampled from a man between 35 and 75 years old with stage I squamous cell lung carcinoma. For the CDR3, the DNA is TGTGCCAGCAGCCCGTCGGGGGGCTCATTGACTGAAGCTTTCTTT. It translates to CASSPSGGSLTEAFF.